Listed below are T cell receptor beta chains from one sample, sequenced in a study of cytomegalovirus exposure and HLA in healthy donors. The assay was immunoSEQ multiplex PCR, and TCRdb's table has in-frame clones only and misses some. The data show some 160,000 clones, over 80% seen once. The sequenced sample consisted of PBMCs. The receptors were gathered from a young woman in good health and CMV-seronegative. Each CDR3 is given with its conserved first and last residue. A D gene is named only where the DNA matches it firmly.

>NA|TRBV10-3|TRBJ2-5
CAIKGDSNQETQYF
>TRBD2|TRBV11-2|TRBJ2-1
CASSLQRGTYVNEQFF
>TRBD1|TRBV5-4|TRBJ2-2
CASRSPGTGVTTGELFF
>NA|TRBV5-6|TRBJ2-7
CASSPQGLGSYEQYF
>NA|TRBV19|TRBJ1-2
CASTTIRVRGSYGYTF
>NA|TRBV5-8|TRBJ1-1
CASSPWTEENTEAFF
>TRBD1|TRBV28|TRBJ2-5
CASSLRGGRETQYF
>TRBD1|TRBV28|TRBJ2-1
CASSWDRENEQFF
>NA|TRBV2|TRBJ1-4
CASSREQTSREKLFF
>TRBD1|TRBV7-9|TRBJ2-3
CASSFPMDRGGGKDTQYF
>TRBD1|TRBV19|TRBJ1-2
CASSISQGANYGYTF
>TRBD1|TRBV11-2|TRBJ1-1
CASSLTGVTEAFF
>TRBD1|TRBV19|TRBJ1-5
CASSLNRGQRFSQPQHF
>TRBD2|TRBV2|TRBJ2-3
CASSDLTSGTDTQYF
>TRBD2|TRBV10-2|TRBJ2-5
CASSRQLAGGLETQYF
>TRBD1|TRBV2|TRBJ2-7
CASDRDRVYEQYF
>NA|TRBV18|TRBJ2-7
CASSPGQLFGEQYF
>NA|TRBV6-1|TRBJ2-5
CASSETQGYQETQYF
>NA|TRBV27|TRBJ2-5
CASSLWAYRQETQYF
>TRBD2|TRBV4-1|TRBJ2-6
CASSQPVPRRGGPGANGLTF
>TRBD1|TRBV5-4|TRBJ2-1
CASSLGGQRVEQFF
>TRBD2|TRBV5-1|TRBJ2-1
CASSLGTSGENEQFF
>NA|TRBV5-4|TRBJ1-5
CASSLWGGGQPQHF
>TRBD1|TRBV10-2|TRBJ2-4
CASSERQGAISENIQYF
>NA|TRBV27|TRBJ2-2
CASSYEAGTGELFF
>NA|TRBV27|TRBJ1-1
CASSLEGWTEAFF
>NA|TRBV29-1|TRBJ1-5
CSVDIQGYSNQPQHF
>NA|TRBV28|TRBJ2-7
CASVLQGGNEQYF
>NA|TRBV9|TRBJ1-1
CASRAGALNTEAFF
>TRBD1|TRBV19|TRBJ2-7
CASSIKGTVYEQYF
>TRBD1|TRBV10-1|TRBJ2-7
CASSGGTGPSYEQYF
>NA|TRBV29-1|TRBJ2-2
CSVADSLNTGELFF
>TRBD1|TRBV27|TRBJ2-7
CASSPWTGAIYEQYF
>NA|TRBV11-2|TRBJ1-3
CASSLDNWGGGNTIYF
>NA|TRBV10-1|TRBJ2-3
CASSGAAGRTDTQYF
>NA|TRBV7-2|TRBJ1-5
CASSLNRGSQPQHF
>TRBD1|TRBV28|TRBJ1-2
CASSPPDRGNGYTF
>NA|TRBV5-1|TRBJ1-1
CASSLVQGNTEAFF
>NA|TRBV10-3|TRBJ1-2
CAISLGQGTAGYTF
>TRBD1|TRBV6-1|TRBJ1-2
CASSGQGDGYTF
>NA|TRBV28|TRBJ2-5
CASMGRGETQYF
>NA|TRBV10-3|TRBJ2-1
CATTGLGEQFF
>TRBD1|TRBV18|TRBJ1-1
CASSARTGNTEAFF
>TRBD1|TRBV2|TRBJ2-2
CASSRDRGLRNTGELFF
>TRBD1|TRBV19|TRBJ1-2
CASSTPGTEGYTF
>TRBD2|TRBV6-5|TRBJ2-2
CASRLLAGGPGELFF
>NA|TRBV6-1|TRBJ2-7
CASKKEGTRTYEQYF
>NA|TRBV5-1|TRBJ2-7
CASSFSGYEQYF
>NA|TRBV2|TRBJ1-5
CASNRVGQPQHF
>NA|TRBV28|TRBJ1-2
CASSPGGGGSGYTF
>TRBD2|TRBV5-4|TRBJ2-1
CASSLGLAAYNEQFF
>NA|TRBV19|TRBJ1-2
CASRAKGQSNYGYTF
>TRBD2|TRBV18|TRBJ2-7
CASSQRGGAYEQYF
>NA|TRBV6-5|TRBJ1-2
CASIRGIGYGYTF
>TRBD2|TRBV28|TRBJ2-3
CASSSYLRSGGVLMTDTQYF
>NA|TRBV6-5|TRBJ1-1
CASRPRVYTEAFF
>TRBD1|TRBV6-1|TRBJ2-7
CASSLGRLRGYEQYF
>TRBD1|TRBV4-1|TRBJ1-1
CASSQDPTTGFDTEAFF
>NA|TRBV6-1|TRBJ2-3
CASSGGAWGGRTDTQYF
>NA|TRBV29-1|TRBJ2-2
CSVEMLGQNTGELFF